The 3 T cell receptor beta chains reported below all come from one sample, sequenced in a study of blood T cells in healthy people across ages. A second PCR, run for about 6 to 12 cycles, used a sample-barcoded 5' primer plus a J-beta primer mix. TCRdb reprocessed the 5' RACE reads via MiXCR and lists one record per CDR3 protein. This table has 1.5 million or so distinct CDR3 sequences, roughly 40% appearing once. The sequenced sample was blood. These receptor sequences come from a woman between 18 and 30 years old in good health.

This clonotype was seen once. V and J are TRBV10-2 and TRBJ2-7; 11 bases line up with TRBD2. The V gene end was trimmed by 3 bases and the J gene end by 1 base; junction bases not matched to a gene: 5. Germline assignment: CDR1 WSHSY and CDR2 SAAADI. The CDR3 sequence is 16 residues long. As DNA, the CDR3 is TGCGCCAGCAGTGATACTAGCGGGAGTGGTTCCTACGAGCAGTACTTC. This codes for CASSDTSGSGSYEQYF.

In its sample, this clonotype was seen a few times. V is TRBV2 and J is TRBJ2-7; TRBD2 matches 9 bases. The V and J ends lost 8 bases and 7 bases, in that order; junction bases with no gene match: 15. The germline V gene has CDR1 SNHLY and CDR2 FYNNEI. The CDR3 is 15 residues long. The DNA for the CDR3 is TGTGCCAGCCAGCAAGGGACTAGCAGCTACAATGAGCAGTACTTC. It is translated as CASQQGTSSYNEQYF.

The gene calls are TRBV30 and TRBJ1-1; D gene uncertain. Germline CDR1 reads GTSNPN; CDR2 reads SVGIG (reference sequence). This CDR3 spans 13 amino acids. V lost 0 bases, J lost 4 bases, and 9 bases lay in between. In DNA form, the CDR3 reads TGTGCCTGGAGTGTGACGGGTAGCACTGAAGCTTTCTTT. This encodes CAWSVTGSTEAFF.